This T cell receptor (beta chain) is from a study of metastatic and nonmetastatic thyroid tumors. Background on the study: Comparative analysis of repertoires was undertaken across blood and tumor or nodule tissue obtained from malignant and benign thyroid patients.

As concerns this clone: The same CDR3 also results from other DNA sequences found in this sample.

Every patient underwent thyroid surgery untreated. The CDR3 consists of 11 residues. V lost 3 bases to trimming and J lost 4 bases, with 3 bases between them. Germline lookup yields CDR1 DFQATT and CDR2 SNEGSKA (reference sequence). TCRdb re-called the PCR reads through MiXCR. The sample has around 20,000 clones, around a sixth seen once. The origin of this receptor is a male donor with papillary thyroid cancer or a benign thyroid nodule (not recorded which). Some clones in this sample may be carry-over from other donors' samples. The chain uses TRBV20-1 and TRBJ2-2; D remains ambiguous. Material: blood. The CDR3 spells CSARGTGELFF. Here the CDR3 DNA reads TGCAGTGCTAGGGGCACCGGGGAGCTGTTTTTT.